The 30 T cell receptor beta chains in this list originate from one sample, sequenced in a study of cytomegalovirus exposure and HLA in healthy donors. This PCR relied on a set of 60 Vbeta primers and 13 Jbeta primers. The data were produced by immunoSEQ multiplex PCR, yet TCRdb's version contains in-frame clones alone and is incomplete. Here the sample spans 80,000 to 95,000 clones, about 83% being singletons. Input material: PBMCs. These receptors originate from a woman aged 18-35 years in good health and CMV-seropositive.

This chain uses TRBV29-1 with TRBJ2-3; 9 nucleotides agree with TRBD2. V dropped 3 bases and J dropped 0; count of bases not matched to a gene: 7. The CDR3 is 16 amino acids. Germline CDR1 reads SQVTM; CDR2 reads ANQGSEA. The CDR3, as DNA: TGCAGCGTTGATGGCGGGAGGGCTGTCAGCACAGATACGCAGTATTTT. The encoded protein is CSVDGGRAVSTDTQYF.

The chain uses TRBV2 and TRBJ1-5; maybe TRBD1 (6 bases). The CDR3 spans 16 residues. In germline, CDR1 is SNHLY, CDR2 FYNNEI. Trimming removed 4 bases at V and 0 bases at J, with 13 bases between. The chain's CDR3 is CASSVQGQISNQPQHF. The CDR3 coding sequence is TGTGCCAGCAGTGTCCAGGGACAAATTAGCAATCAGCCCCAGCATTTT.

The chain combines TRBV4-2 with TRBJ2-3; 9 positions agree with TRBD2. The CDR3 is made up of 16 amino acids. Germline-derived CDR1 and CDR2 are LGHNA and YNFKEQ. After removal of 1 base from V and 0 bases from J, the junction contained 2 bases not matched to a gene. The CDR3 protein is CASSQASGASTDTQYF. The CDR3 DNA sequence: TGTGCCAGCAGCCAAGCTAGCGGGGCTAGCACAGATACGCAGTATTTT.

The CDR3: CASSSERDGTGELFF. The CDR3 nucleotides are TGTGCCAGCAGCTCGGAGCGGGACGGAACCGGGGAGCTGTTTTTT. This chain joins TRBV13 and TRBJ2-2; TRBD2 matches 7 bases. Germline-derived CDR1 and CDR2 are PRHDT and FYEKMQ (reference sequence). The CDR3 consists of 15 residues. V was clipped by 4 bases and J by 5 bases; unmatched bases: 7. The whole variable domain, remainder taken from reference TRBV13 and TRBJ2-2, is AAGVIQSPRHLIKEKRETATLKCYPIPRHDTVYWYQQGPGQDPQFLISFYEKMQSDKGSIPDRFSAQQFSDYHSELNMSSLELGDSALYFCASSSERDGTGELFFGEGSRLTVL.

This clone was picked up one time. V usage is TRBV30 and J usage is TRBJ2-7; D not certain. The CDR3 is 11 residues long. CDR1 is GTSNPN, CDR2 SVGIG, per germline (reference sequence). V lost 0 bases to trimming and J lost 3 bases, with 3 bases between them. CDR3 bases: TGTGCCTGGAGTGTCGGCTACGAGCAGTACTTC. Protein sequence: CAWSVGYEQYF.

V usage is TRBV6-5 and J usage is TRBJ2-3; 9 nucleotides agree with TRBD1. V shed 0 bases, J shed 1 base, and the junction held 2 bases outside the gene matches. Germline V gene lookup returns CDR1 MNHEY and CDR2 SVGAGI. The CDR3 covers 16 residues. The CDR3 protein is CASSYSGQGGTDTQYF. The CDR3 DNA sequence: TGTGCCAGCAGTTACTCGGGACAGGGAGGCACAGATACGCAGTATTTT.

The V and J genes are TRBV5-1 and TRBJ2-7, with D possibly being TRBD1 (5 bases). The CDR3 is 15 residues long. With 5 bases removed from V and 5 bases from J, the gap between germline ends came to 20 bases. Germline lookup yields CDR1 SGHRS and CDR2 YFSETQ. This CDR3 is CASRQANSGSHEQYF. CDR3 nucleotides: TGCGCCAGCAGACAAGCCAATTCAGGGTCCCACGAGCAGTACTTC.

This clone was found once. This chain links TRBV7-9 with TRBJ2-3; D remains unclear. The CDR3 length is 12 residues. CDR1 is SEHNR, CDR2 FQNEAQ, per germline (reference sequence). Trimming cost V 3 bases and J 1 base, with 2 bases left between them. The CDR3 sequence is CASSFGTDTQYF. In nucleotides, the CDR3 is TGTGCCAGCAGCTTCGGCACAGATACGCAGTATTTT.

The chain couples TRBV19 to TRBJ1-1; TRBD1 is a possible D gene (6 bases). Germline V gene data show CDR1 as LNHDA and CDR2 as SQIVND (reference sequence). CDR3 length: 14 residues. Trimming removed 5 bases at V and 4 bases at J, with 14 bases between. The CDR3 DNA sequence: TGTGCCAGTAGTGTCAGGGGTGGACGCACTGAAGCTTTCTTT. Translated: CASSVRGGRTEAFF.

The CDR3 protein is CASSFRPGQASETQYF. The CDR3 coding sequence is TGCGCCAGCAGCTTCCGACCGGGACAGGCTTCAGAGACCCAGTACTTC. The chain links TRBV5-1 to TRBJ2-5; the match to TRBD1 covers 8 bases. Germline CDR1 SGHRS, CDR2 YFSETQ. The CDR3 length is 16 residues. V trimming: 2 bases; J trimming: 4 bases; junction bases outside the gene matches: 10.

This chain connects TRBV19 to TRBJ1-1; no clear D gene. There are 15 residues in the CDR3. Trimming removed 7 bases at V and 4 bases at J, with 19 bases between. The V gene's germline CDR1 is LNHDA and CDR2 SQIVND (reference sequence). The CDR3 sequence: CASKLGGRRSTEAFF. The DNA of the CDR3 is TGTGCCAGTAAATTAGGAGGGCGACGGAGCACTGAAGCTTTCTTT.

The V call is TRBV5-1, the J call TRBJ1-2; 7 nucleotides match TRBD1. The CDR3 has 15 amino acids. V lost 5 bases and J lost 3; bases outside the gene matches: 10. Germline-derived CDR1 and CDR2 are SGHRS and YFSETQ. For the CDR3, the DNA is TGCGCCAGCAGAAAGACGACAGGGACCGACTATGGCTACACCTTC. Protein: CASRKTTGTDYGYTF.

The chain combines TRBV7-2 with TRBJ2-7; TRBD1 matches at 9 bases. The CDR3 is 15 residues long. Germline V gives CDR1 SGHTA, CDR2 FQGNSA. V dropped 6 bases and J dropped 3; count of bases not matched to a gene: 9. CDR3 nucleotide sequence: TGTGCCAGCAGATATGCTCGACAGGGGGACTACGAGCAGTACTTC. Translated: CASRYARQGDYEQYF.

CDR3 loop: CASSVIQGNTIYF. CDR3 coding DNA: TGTGCCAGCAGCGTAATCCAGGGAAACACCATATATTTT. This sequence joins TRBV5-6 and TRBJ1-3, with D unclear. CDR1 SGHDT and CDR2 YYEEEE come from the germline V gene. The length of the CDR3 is 13 residues. The ends were cut back, 4 bases at V and 4 bases at J, with 9 bases in the middle. Variable domain in full (rest from reference TRBV5-6 and TRBJ1-3): DAGVTQSPTHLIKTRGQQVTLRCSPKSGHDTVSWYQQALGQGPQFIFQYYEEEERQRGNFPDRFSGHQFPNYSSELNVNALLLGDSALYLCASSVIQGNTIYFGEGSWLTVV.

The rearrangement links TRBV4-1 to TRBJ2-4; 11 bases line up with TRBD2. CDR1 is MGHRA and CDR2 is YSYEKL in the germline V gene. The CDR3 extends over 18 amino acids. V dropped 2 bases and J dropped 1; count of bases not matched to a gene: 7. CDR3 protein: CASSQPLAGGAAKNIQYF. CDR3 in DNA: TGCGCCAGCAGCCAACCCCTAGCGGGAGGCGCTGCCAAAAACATTCAGTACTTC.

The CDR3 loop is CASSLVRDRGSTDTQYF. The CDR3, as DNA: TGTGCCAGCAGCTTAGTCCGGGACAGGGGTAGCACAGATACGCAGTATTTT. The gene calls are TRBV13 and TRBJ2-3, with 10 bases lining up with TRBD1. CDR1 PRHDT and CDR2 FYEKMQ come from the germline V gene (reference sequence). This CDR3 is built from 17 residues. V lost 1 base, J lost 0 bases, and 4 bases stayed unmatched. Full variable domain (outside the CDR3, taken from reference TRBV13 and TRBJ2-3): AAGVIQSPRHLIKEKRETATLKCYPIPRHDTVYWYQQGPGQDPQFLISFYEKMQSDKGSIPDRFSAQQFSDYHSELNMSSLELGDSALYFCASSLVRDRGSTDTQYFGPGTRLTVL.

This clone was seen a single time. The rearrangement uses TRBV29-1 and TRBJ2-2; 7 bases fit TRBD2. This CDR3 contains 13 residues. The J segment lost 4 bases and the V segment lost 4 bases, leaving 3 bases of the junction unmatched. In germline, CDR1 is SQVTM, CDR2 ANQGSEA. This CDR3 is CSVVGRATGELFF. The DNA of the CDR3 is TGCAGCGTTGTGGGGAGGGCCACCGGGGAGCTGTTTTTT.

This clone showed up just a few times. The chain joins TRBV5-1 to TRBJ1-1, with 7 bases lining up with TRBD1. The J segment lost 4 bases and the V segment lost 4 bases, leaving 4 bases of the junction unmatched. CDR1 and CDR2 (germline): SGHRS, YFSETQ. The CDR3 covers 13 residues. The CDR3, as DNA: TGCGCCAGCAGCAAGGGGGCTGTCACTGAAGCTTTCTTT. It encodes CASSKGAVTEAFF.

In DNA, the CDR3 is TGTGCCAGCAGACCCGGACAGCTTAATCAGCCCCAGCATTTT. This encodes CASRPGQLNQPQHF. J is TRBJ1-5 and V is TRBV6-5; maybe TRBD1 (6 bases). This CDR3 spans 14 amino acids. The germline CDR1 and CDR2 sequences are MNHEY and SVGAGI. V lost 6 bases to trimming and J lost 4 bases, with 13 bases between them.

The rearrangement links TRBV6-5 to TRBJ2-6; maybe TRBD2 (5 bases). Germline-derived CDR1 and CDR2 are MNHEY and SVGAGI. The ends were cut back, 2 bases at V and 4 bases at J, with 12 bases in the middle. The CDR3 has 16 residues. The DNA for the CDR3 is TGTGCCAGCAGTTACGTCGAAAGAGGGGGGGCCAACGTCCTGACTTTC. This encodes CASSYVERGGANVLTF.

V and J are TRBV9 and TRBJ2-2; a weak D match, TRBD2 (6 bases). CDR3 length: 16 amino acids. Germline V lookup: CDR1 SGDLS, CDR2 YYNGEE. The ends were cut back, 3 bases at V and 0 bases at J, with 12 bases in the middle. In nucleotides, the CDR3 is TGTGCCAGCAGCGAGGACGGGACTCCGAACACCGGGGAGCTGTTTTTT. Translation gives CASSEDGTPNTGELFF.

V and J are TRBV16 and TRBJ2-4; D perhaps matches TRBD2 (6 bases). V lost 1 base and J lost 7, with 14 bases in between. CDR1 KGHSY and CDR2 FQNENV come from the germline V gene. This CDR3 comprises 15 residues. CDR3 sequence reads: CASSQFGGESNIQYF. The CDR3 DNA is TGTGCCAGCAGCCAATTCGGGGGAGAGAGTAACATTCAGTACTTC.

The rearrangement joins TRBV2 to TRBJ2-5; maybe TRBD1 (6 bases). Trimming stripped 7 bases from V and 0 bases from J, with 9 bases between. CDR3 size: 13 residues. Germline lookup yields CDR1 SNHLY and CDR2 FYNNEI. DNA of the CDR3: TGTGCCAGCAACCGGGACAACCAAGAGACCCAGTACTTC. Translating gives CASNRDNQETQYF.

CDR3 nucleotide sequence: TGTGCCAGCAGCTTCATAGGGACAGTCTCCTACGAGCAGTACTTC. This codes for CASSFIGTVSYEQYF. The rearrangement uses TRBV7-9 and TRBJ2-7; TRBD1 matches 7 bases. Germline V gene sequence: CDR1 SEHNR, CDR2 FQNEAQ (reference sequence). The CDR3 sequence is 15 residues long. V trimming: 3 bases; J trimming: 0 bases; junction bases outside the gene matches: 5.

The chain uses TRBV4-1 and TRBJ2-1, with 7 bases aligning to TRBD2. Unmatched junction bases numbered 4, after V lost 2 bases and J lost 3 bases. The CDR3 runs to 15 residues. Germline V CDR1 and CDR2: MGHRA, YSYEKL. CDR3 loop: CASSQHSGHYNEQFF. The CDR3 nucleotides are TGCGCCAGCAGCCAACATAGCGGGCACTACAATGAGCAGTTCTTC.

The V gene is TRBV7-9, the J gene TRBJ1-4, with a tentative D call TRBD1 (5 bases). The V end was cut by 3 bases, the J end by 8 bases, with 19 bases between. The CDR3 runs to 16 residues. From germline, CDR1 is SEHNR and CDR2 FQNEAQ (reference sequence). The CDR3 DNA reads TGTGCCAGCAGCTTCGGGGGGTCGGTAGTAAACGAAAAACTGTTTTTT. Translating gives CASSFGGSVVNEKLFF.

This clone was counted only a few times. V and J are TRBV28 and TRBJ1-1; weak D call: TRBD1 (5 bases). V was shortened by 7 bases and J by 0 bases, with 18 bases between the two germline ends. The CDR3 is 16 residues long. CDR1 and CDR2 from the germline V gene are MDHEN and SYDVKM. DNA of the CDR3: TGTGCCAGCACAATGGCGGGACGGGTGGTGAACACTGAAGCTTTCTTT. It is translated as CASTMAGRVVNTEAFF.

CDR3 in DNA: TGTGCCAGTAGTCGCGATATCTACAATGAGCAGTTCTTC. This encodes CASSRDIYNEQFF. The V call is TRBV19, the J call TRBJ2-1; D is unclear. The length of the CDR3 is 13 residues. The V gene's germline CDR1 is LNHDA and CDR2 SQIVND (reference sequence). The V end lost 5 bases, the J end lost 3 bases, and 8 bases lay between the germline ends.

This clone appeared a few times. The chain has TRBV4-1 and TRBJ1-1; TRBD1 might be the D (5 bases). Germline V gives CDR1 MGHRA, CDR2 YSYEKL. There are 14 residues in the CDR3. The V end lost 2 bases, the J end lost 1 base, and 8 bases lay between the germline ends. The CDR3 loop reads CASSQRQSNTEAFF. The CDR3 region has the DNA TGCGCCAGCAGCCAAAGACAGTCGAACACTGAAGCTTTCTTT.

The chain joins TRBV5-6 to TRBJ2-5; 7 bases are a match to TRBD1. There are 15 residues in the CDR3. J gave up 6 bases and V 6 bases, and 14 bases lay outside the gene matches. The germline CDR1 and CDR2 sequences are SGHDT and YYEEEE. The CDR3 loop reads CASTPGAGGKKTQYF. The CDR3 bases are TGTGCCAGCACCCCCGGGGCAGGGGGTAAGAAGACCCAGTACTTC.